Below, 27 T cell receptor beta chains from the same sample are listed, as sequenced in a study of early T cells in non-severe SARS-CoV-2 infection. TCRdb reprocessed the 5' RACE reads via MiXCR and lists one record per CDR3 protein. The table has over 60,000 distinct CDR3 sequences, about 10% seen once. The input for sequencing was whole blood, taken at baseline. The source is an adult who was a healthcare worker with PCR-confirmed SARS-CoV-2 infection or an uninfected control (not recorded which).

The rearrangement joins TRBV5-1 to TRBJ2-2; perhaps D is TRBD1 or TRBD2 (5 bases each). The CDR3 has 14 residues. Trimming took 2 bases from V and 4 from J, leaving 9 bases between them. The V gene's germline CDR1 is SGHRS and CDR2 YFSETQ. The CDR3 loop reads CASSLGTVTGELFF. DNA of the CDR3: TGCGCCAGCAGCTTAGGGACGGTCACCGGGGAGCTGTTTTTT. The variable domain in full, with the rest retrieved from reference TRBV5-1 and TRBJ2-2, is KAGVTQTPRYLIKTRGQQVTLSCSPISGHRSVSWYQQTPGQGLQFLFEYFSETQRNKGNFPGRFSGRQFSNSRSEMNVSTLELGDSALYLCASSLGTVTGELFFGEGSRLTVL.

This clonotype was detected a few times. The chain couples TRBV20-1 to TRBJ2-3, with D maybe TRBD1 (6 bases). This CDR3 has 16 amino acids. The germline V gene has CDR1 DFQATT and CDR2 SNEGSKA (reference sequence). Trimming cost V 2 bases and J 2 bases, with 17 bases left between them. The CDR3 sequence is CSARPSRGGTTDTQYF. The CDR3 nucleotides read TGCAGTGCTAGACCCTCCAGGGGTGGGACCACAGATACGCAGTATTTT.

This clonotype was recorded at least ten times. This chain joins TRBV27 and TRBJ2-1; D is possibly TRBD2 (5 bases). Germline V gene sequence: CDR1 MNHEY, CDR2 SMNVEV (reference sequence). V lost 5 bases, J lost 6 bases, and 11 bases lay in between. The CDR3 runs 13 residues. DNA for the CDR3: TGTGCCAGCAGTCTACTAGTAAGCAATGAGCAGTTCTTC. It is translated as CASSLLVSNEQFF.

The chain links TRBV14 to TRBJ1-6; TRBD1 matches 7 bases. Germline V gene data show CDR1 as SGHDN and CDR2 as FVKESK. V was clipped by 4 bases and J by 9 bases; unmatched bases: 12. The CDR3 runs to 16 residues. CDR3 amino acids: CASSLQKTGRGSPLHF. The CDR3 DNA follows: TGTGCCAGCAGCCTTCAAAAGACAGGGCGAGGTTCACCCCTCCACTTT.

The table lists this clonotype with a few counts. This chain links TRBV19 with TRBJ1-1; possibly TRBD1 for D (6 bases). This CDR3 spans 16 amino acids. Germline-derived CDR1 and CDR2 are LNHDA and SQIVND (reference sequence). V lost 2 bases and J 2 bases, leaving 15 bases between the germline ends. The CDR3 protein is CASSILRGRGNTEAFF. The CDR3 coding sequence is TGTGCCAGTAGTATATTGAGGGGCAGGGGTAACACTGAAGCTTTCTTT.

This chain links TRBV20-1 with TRBJ2-5; 15 bases map to TRBD2. J gave up 5 bases and V 4 bases, and 23 bases lay outside the gene matches. The CDR3 loop spans 21 amino acids. CDR1 and CDR2 (germline): DFQATT, SNEGSKA (reference sequence). CDR3 loop: CSAKSYPGSGLAGGPVETQYF. The CDR3 bases are TGCAGTGCTAAGTCCTACCCGGGCTCCGGACTAGCGGGGGGGCCGGTGGAGACCCAGTACTTC.

At least ten counts were recorded for this clonotype. The chain has TRBV5-1 and TRBJ1-1, with TRBD1 matching 8 bases. The CDR3 is 15 amino acids. V shed 2 bases, J shed 8 bases, and the junction held 11 bases outside the gene matches. Germline V gene data show CDR1 as SGHRS and CDR2 as YFSETQ. The CDR3 DNA sequence: TGCGCCAGCAGCTTTGGTCTAGCGGGACAGGAAGAAGCTTTCTTT. As protein: CASSFGLAGQEEAFF.

The chain couples TRBV13 to TRBJ1-1, with D maybe TRBD1 (6 bases). Trimming pared 1 base from V and 10 bases from J, leaving 10 bases between. CDR1 is PRHDT and CDR2 is FYEKMQ in the germline V gene (reference sequence). The CDR3 has 12 amino acids. The CDR3 DNA reads as TGTGCCAGCAGCTTAGTACGGGGGCCAGCTTTCTTT. This codes for CASSLVRGPAFF.

This clonotype was found many times. The chain couples TRBV20-1 to TRBJ2-7; 10 nucleotides align to TRBD2. Germline V gene sequence: CDR1 DFQATT, CDR2 SNEGSKA (reference sequence). Trimming at V came to 3 bases and at J to 10 bases, leaving 9 bases not matched to a gene. CDR3 length equals 13 residues. The CDR3 coding sequence is TGCAGTGCTAGTGTCCTAGCGGGGGAGGGACAGTACTTC. It yields the protein CSASVLAGEGQYF.

At least ten counts were recorded for this clonotype. This chain links TRBV7-8 with TRBJ1-2, with 8 bases aligning to TRBD1. The CDR3 sequence is 15 residues long. Germline CDR1 SGHVS, CDR2 FQNEAQ. With V trimmed by 5 bases and J by 5 bases, 10 bases remained unmatched. The CDR3 loop reads CASSLQRTGFYGYTF. The CDR3 nucleotides read TGTGCCAGCAGCCTTCAGAGGACAGGGTTTTATGGCTACACCTTC.

In its sample, this clonotype was seen many times. The chain joins TRBV6-5 to TRBJ1-5; possible D gene TRBD1, 5 bases. Trimming shortened V by 2 bases and J by 3 bases, and 14 bases separated the two germline ends. The CDR3 runs 16 residues. The germline V gene encodes CDR1 MNHEY and CDR2 SVGAGI. The CDR3 bases are TGTGCCAGCAGTTACGGGGGAGGACAAAACAATCAGCCCCAGCATTTT. Its protein product is CASSYGGGQNNQPQHF.

Only a few counts were recorded for this clonotype. The rearrangement joins TRBV6-4 to TRBJ2-6; D gene unclear. Germline V gene lookup returns CDR1 MRHNA and CDR2 SNTAGT. The CDR3 covers 16 residues. V gave up 2 bases and J gave up 2 bases, with 10 bases separating them. DNA for the CDR3: TGTGCCAGCAGTGACAGGGAAGGCGCTGGGGCCAACGTCCTGACTTTC. It encodes CASSDREGAGANVLTF.

This clonotype occurred many times. The rearrangement joins TRBV28 to TRBJ1-2; D perhaps matches TRBD1 (5 bases). This CDR3 is built from 14 residues. Trimming removed 5 bases at V and 4 bases at J, with 14 bases between. Germline assignment: CDR1 MDHEN and CDR2 SYDVKM. CDR3 sequence (DNA): TGTGCCAGCAGTGTGATTGGGGGGACCTATGGCTACACCTTC. This codes for CASSVIGGTYGYTF.

The J gene is TRBJ2-7, the V gene TRBV7-6; D gene ambiguous. CDR3 size: 15 residues. V was cut by 6 bases and J by 2 bases, with 17 bases left in between. Germline CDR1 and CDR2: SGHVS and FNYEAQ. CDR3 DNA sequence: TGTGCCAGCAGTTTGGGATCACTCTCTACCTACGAGCAGTACTTC. Protein product: CASSLGSLSTYEQYF. The variable domain in full, with the rest retrieved from reference TRBV7-6 and TRBJ2-7, is GAGVSQSPRYKVTKRGQDVALRCDPISGHVSLYWYRQALGQGPEFLTYFNYEAQQDKSGLPNDRFSAERPEGSISTLTIQRTEQRDSAMYRCASSLGSLSTYEQYFGPGTRLTVT.

The chain uses TRBV19 and TRBJ1-2; 10 nucleotides align to TRBD1. Germline V gene data show CDR1 as LNHDA and CDR2 as SQIVND (reference sequence). CDR3 length: 16 amino acids. Germline trimming cut 6 bases from V and 3 bases from J; bases unmatched to any gene: 10. The CDR3 here is CASRFRLGQGDYGYTF. DNA for the CDR3: TGTGCCAGTAGATTCCGCCTCGGACAGGGGGACTATGGCTACACCTTC.

The V call is TRBV30, the J call TRBJ1-2, with TRBD1 identical over 7 bases. Looked up from germline, CDR1 is GTSNPN and CDR2 is SVGIG (reference sequence). V was pared by 4 bases and J by 4 bases, with 6 bases of the junction left unmatched. There are 13 residues in the CDR3. CDR3 sequence: CAWNSGTAYGYTF. CDR3 nucleotide sequence: TGTGCCTGGAATTCCGGGACAGCCTATGGCTACACCTTC. The full variable domain, rest sourced from reference TRBV30 and TRBJ1-2, is SQTIHQWPATLVQPVGSPLSLECTVEGTSNPNLYWYRQAAGRGLQLLFYSVGIGQISSEVPQNLSASRPQDRQFILSSKKLLLSDSGFYLCAWNSGTAYGYTFGSGTRLTVV.

This clonotype was detected many times. The CDR3 here is CASSSWPYSPLHF. The CDR3 DNA sequence: TGTGCCAGCAGCTCCTGGCCGTATTCACCCCTCCACTTT. This chain joins TRBV7-9 and TRBJ1-6, with no clear D. In germline, CDR1 is SEHNR, CDR2 FQNEAQ (reference sequence). The CDR3 consists of 13 residues. Trimming removed 4 bases from V and 8 bases from J, with 9 bases in between. Supplemented by reference TRBV7-9 and TRBJ1-6, the full variable domain reads DTGVSQNPRHKITKRGQNVTFRCDPISEHNRLYWYRQTLGQGPEFLTYFQNEAQLEKSRLLSDRFSAERPKGSFSTLEIQRTEQGDSAMYLCASSSWPYSPLHFGNGTRLTVT.

This clonotype was recorded a few times. The genes are TRBV20-1 and TRBJ2-4; 11 nucleotides match TRBD1. CDR3 length: 15 residues. With 5 bases clipped from V and 7 bases from J, the junction kept 10 bases outside the gene matches. CDR1 is DFQATT, CDR2 SNEGSKA, per germline (reference sequence). This chain's CDR3 is CSAQPGQGVYNIQYF. In DNA, the CDR3 is TGCAGTGCTCAACCGGGACAGGGGGTTTACAACATTCAGTACTTC.

This chain joins TRBV2 and TRBJ2-5; D could derive from TRBD1 or TRBD2 (6 bases each). The V and J ends lost 3 bases and 8 bases respectively, with 16 bases between them. The V gene's germline CDR1 is SNHLY and CDR2 FYNNEI. The CDR3 covers 14 residues. CDR3 region: CASSEVGGLSTQYF. The CDR3, as DNA: TGTGCCAGCAGTGAGGTGGGGGGCCTCAGCACCCAGTACTTC.

A few counts support this clonotype. The chain uses TRBV2 and TRBJ2-2, with 7 bases identical to TRBD1. Germline V gene lookup returns CDR1 SNHLY and CDR2 FYNNEI. V dropped 8 bases and J dropped 11; count of bases not matched to a gene: 14. This CDR3 contains 14 residues. CDR3 residues: CASYETGTAGELFF. CDR3 coding DNA: TGTGCCAGCTACGAGACAGGGACGGCGGGTGAGCTGTTTTTT. Looking up the rest from reference TRBV2 and TRBJ2-2 gives the full variable domain: EPEVTQTPSHQVTQMGQEVILRCVPISNHLYFYWYRQILGQKVEFLVSFYNNEISEKSEIFDDQFSVERPDGSNFTLKIRSTKLEDSAMYFCASYETGTAGELFFGEGSRLTVL.

This clonotype was recorded many times. The V call is TRBV18, the J call TRBJ2-2; the D gene could be TRBD1 or TRBD2 (6 bases each). This CDR3 spans 16 amino acids. V was shortened by 0 bases and J by 4 bases, with 12 bases between the two germline ends. Per germline, CDR1 KGHSH and CDR2 LQKENI. The CDR3 spells CASSPPSQGLTGELFF. The CDR3 DNA sequence: TGTGCCAGCTCACCACCTTCACAGGGACTCACCGGGGAGCTGTTTTTT. Together with reference TRBV18 and TRBJ2-2, the CDR3 gives the full variable domain: NAGVMQNPRHLVRRRGQEARLRCSPMKGHSHVYWYRQLPEEGLKFMVYLQKENIIDESGMPKERFSAEFPKEGPSILRIQQVVRGDSAAYFCASSPPSQGLTGELFFGEGSRLTVL.

The table lists this clonotype with many counts. The rearrangement uses TRBV13 and TRBJ2-3, with 7 bases fitting TRBD2. Trimming took 5 bases from V and 5 from J; bases not matched to a gene: 10. The CDR3 contains 15 residues. Germline CDR1 and CDR2: PRHDT and FYEKMQ (reference sequence). As DNA, the CDR3 is TGTGCCAGCAGCCCACCCCTCCTAGCGGTAGATACGCAGTATTTT. Amino acids: CASSPPLLAVDTQYF. The entire variable domain, with the rest obtained from reference TRBV13 and TRBJ2-3, is as follows: AAGVIQSPRHLIKEKRETATLKCYPIPRHDTVYWYQQGPGQDPQFLISFYEKMQSDKGSIPDRFSAQQFSDYHSELNMSSLELGDSALYFCASSPPLLAVDTQYFGPGTRLTVL.

This clonotype was recorded a few times. V and J are TRBV5-1 and TRBJ1-1; unclear D gene. The V gene's germline CDR1 is SGHRS and CDR2 YFSETQ. The CDR3 is made up of 15 amino acids. V dropped 0 bases and J dropped 1 base, with 10 bases sitting between them. As DNA, the CDR3 is TGCGCCAGCAGCTTGGAACGGGCCCCGAACACTGAAGCTTTCTTT. Its translation: CASSLERAPNTEAFF. Complete variable domain (other parts from reference TRBV5-1 and TRBJ1-1): KAGVTQTPRYLIKTRGQQVTLSCSPISGHRSVSWYQQTPGQGLQFLFEYFSETQRNKGNFPGRFSGRQFSNSRSEMNVSTLELGDSALYLCASSLERAPNTEAFFGQGTRLTVV.

This clonotype was counted at least ten times. The genes are TRBV7-9 and TRBJ2-1; no clear D gene. CDR3 size: 15 residues. CDR1 and CDR2 (germline): SEHNR, FQNEAQ (reference sequence). V lost 1 base and J lost 2, with 9 bases in between. CDR3 amino acids: CASSLGSQTYNEQFF. CDR3 nucleotide sequence: TGTGCCAGCAGCTTAGGTTCGCAGACCTACAATGAGCAGTTCTTC.

This clonotype came up a few times. The chain has TRBV10-3 and TRBJ2-2; no clear D gene. This CDR3 comprises 12 residues. CDR1 is ENHRY and CDR2 is SYGVKD in the germline V gene. With 6 bases removed from V and 5 bases from J, the gap between germline ends came to 7 bases. The CDR3 bases are TGTGCCATCAGCCGGGTTACCGGGGAGCTGTTTTTT. Its protein is CAISRVTGELFF.

This clonotype was counted a few times. The chain combines TRBV2 with TRBJ1-5; no definite D call. The CDR3 has 17 residues. The germline V gene has CDR1 SNHLY and CDR2 FYNNEI. With 6 bases removed from V and 0 bases from J, the gap between germline ends came to 18 bases. The DNA for the CDR3 is TGTGCCAGCAGCCACCCGGAGGCGGGTTATAGCAATCAGCCCCAGCATTTT. It encodes CASSHPEAGYSNQPQHF. Full variable domain (remainder filled in from reference TRBV2 and TRBJ1-5): EPEVTQTPSHQVTQMGQEVILRCVPISNHLYFYWYRQILGQKVEFLVSFYNNEISEKSEIFDDQFSVERPDGSNFTLKIRSTKLEDSAMYFCASSHPEAGYSNQPQHFGDGTRLSIL.

The CDR3 loop is CASSLSSGGQETQYF. In nucleotides, the CDR3 is TGCGCCAGCAGCTTATCCAGCGGGGGACAAGAGACCCAGTACTTC. J is TRBJ2-5 and V is TRBV5-1; 8 bases are a match to TRBD2. The CDR3 is 15 residues long. V trimming: 2 bases; J trimming: 2 bases; junction bases outside the gene matches: 5. Per the germline V gene, CDR1 is SGHRS and CDR2 is YFSETQ. The full variable domain, with the rest looked up from reference TRBV5-1 and TRBJ2-5, is KAGVTQTPRYLIKTRGQQVTLSCSPISGHRSVSWYQQTPGQGLQFLFEYFSETQRNKGNFPGRFSGRQFSNSRSEMNVSTLELGDSALYLCASSLSSGGQETQYFGPGTRLLVL.